This T cell receptor beta chain was retrieved from a study of cytomegalovirus exposure and HLA in healthy donors. This clone was recorded only once. Its cognate antigen is unknown. Study-level results: An ancestry cluster, one associated with Asian ancestry, reportedly showed fewer N-insertions than the 666-donor mean in a later analysis.

Primers: 60 Vbeta forward and 13 Jbeta reverse. Here immunoSEQ multiplex PCR was the method, and the copy in TCRdb shows in-frame clones only, minus some. The sample records roughly 40,000 clones, 81% being singletons. The CDR3 spans 17 residues. Germline CDR1 LGHNA, CDR2 YNFKEQ. V was pared by 0 bases and J by 4 bases, with 11 bases of the junction left unmatched. The sample taken for sequencing was PBMCs. The chain uses TRBV4-2 and TRBJ2-5; TRBD2 matches at 7 bases. This TCR was recovered from a man aged 50 to 60 in good health and CMV-seronegative. CDR3 protein: CASSQDRLGGSRETQYF. CDR3 sequence (DNA): TGTGCCAGCAGCCAAGACCGCCTGGGGGGGAGTCGAGAGACCCAGTACTTC.